This T cell receptor beta chain came from a study of OX40 agonist ivuxolimab in advanced cancers. Study background: Administration of intravenous ivuxolimab to patients occurred every 2 weeks at 0.01 to 10 mg/kg. Enrolled patients in dose escalation had cancers that were hepatocellular carcinoma, melanoma, renal cell or head and neck cancer.

The ends lost 4 bases at V and 4 bases at J; junction bases unmatched: 13. The CDR3 covers 19 residues. The V gene's germline CDR1 is SGDLS and CDR2 YYNGEE. In the case of this clone: No antigen is known for it.

Study-wide results and caveats: Among the least clonally expanded were partial responders at 0.1-3.0 mg/kg. Clonal expansion by week 6 occurred in CD4+ and CD8+ blood T cells (at 0.1 to 3.0 mg/kg).

Produced via immunoSEQ multiplex PCR; TCRdb's table is partial and in-frame only. This table holds tens of thousands of clones, 75% to 90% found once. The genes are TRBV9 and TRBJ2-5; 16 positions match TRBD2. The clonotype was recovered from an adult with an advanced solid tumor such as melanoma, head and neck, liver or kidney cancer. Sequenced material: CD4+ or CD8+ T cells sorted from blood, taken in a trial of the OX40 agonist ivuxolimab. The CDR3 nucleotides are TGTGCCAGCAGCATTCAACCGGGACTAGCGGGAGGGCCGAGAGAGACCCAGTACTTC. Protein product: CASSIQPGLAGGPRETQYF.